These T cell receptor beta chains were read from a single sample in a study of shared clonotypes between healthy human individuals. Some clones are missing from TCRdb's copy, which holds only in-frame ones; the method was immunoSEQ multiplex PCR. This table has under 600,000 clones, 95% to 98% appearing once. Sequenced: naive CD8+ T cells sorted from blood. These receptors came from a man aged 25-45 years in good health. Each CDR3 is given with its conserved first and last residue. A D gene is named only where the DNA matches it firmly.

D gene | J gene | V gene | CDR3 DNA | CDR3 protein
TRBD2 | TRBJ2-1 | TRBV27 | TGTGCCAGCAGTCGGGCTAGCGGCTACAATGAGCAGTTCTTC | CASSRASGYNEQFF
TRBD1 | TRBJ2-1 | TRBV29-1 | TGCAGCGTTCCCTCGGGACAGGGGCCCCTCAATGAGCAGTTCTTC | CSVPSGQGPLNEQFF
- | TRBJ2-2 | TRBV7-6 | TGTGCCAGCAAAAGAGGTGGGGTGACGAACACCGGGGAGCTGTTTTTT | CASKRGGVTNTGELFF
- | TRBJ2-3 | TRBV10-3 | TGTGCCATCAGTGAGTCGAATATAGTGGGTACGCAGTATTTT | CAISESNIVGTQYF
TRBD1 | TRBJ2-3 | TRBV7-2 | TGTGCCAGCAGCTTGCGGACAGGGGGAAGTAGGCCAGATACGCAGTATTTT | CASSLRTGGSRPDTQYF
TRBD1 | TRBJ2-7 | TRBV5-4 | TGTGCCAGCAGCTTGGGAGTAGGACAGGGCCCGGGCATGTACGAGCAGTACTTC | CASSLGVGQGPGMYEQYF
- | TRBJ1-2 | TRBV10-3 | TGTGCCATCAGTGAGAAAACCGTGAACTATGGCTACACCTTC | CAISEKTVNYGYTF
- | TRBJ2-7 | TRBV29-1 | TGCAGCGTTGTTTACGGCCACTCCTACGAGCAGTACTTC | CSVVYGHSYEQYF
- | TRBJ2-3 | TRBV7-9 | TGTGCCAGCAGCTTAGCAGGGGTAGGGGCAGATACGCAGTATTTT | CASSLAGVGADTQYF
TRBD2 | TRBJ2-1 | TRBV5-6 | TGTGCCAGCAGTTGGACTAGCGGGTATTTAGATGAGCAGTTCTTC | CASSWTSGYLDEQFF
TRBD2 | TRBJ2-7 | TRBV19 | TGTGCCAGTAGCCCGGGGACTAGCGGGAGTGGGCCCTCCTACGAGCAGTACTTC | CASSPGTSGSGPSYEQYF
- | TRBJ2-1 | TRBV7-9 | TGTGCCAGCAGCGGACCCGGTGGAAGCTCCTACAATGAGCAGTTCTTC | CASSGPGGSSYNEQFF
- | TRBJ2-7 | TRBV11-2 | TGTGCCAGCAGCTTACTGCAGGGGTCCTACGAGCAGTACTTC | CASSLLQGSYEQYF
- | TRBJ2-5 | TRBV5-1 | TGCGCCAGCAGCTTGTTTAAGTTTCGTGGGAGTCCTCTGCAAGAGACCCAGTACTTC | CASSLFKFRGSPLQETQYF
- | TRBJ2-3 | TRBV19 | TGTGCCAGTAGTATCCGTCTCCTAGCCACTTACACAGATACGCAGTATTTT | CASSIRLLATYTDTQYF
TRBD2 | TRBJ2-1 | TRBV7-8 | TGTGCCAGCAGCTTAGCCCCAACGACTAGCGGGAGTAATGAGCAGTTCTTC | CASSLAPTTSGSNEQFF
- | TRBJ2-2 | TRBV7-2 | TGTGCCAGCAGCTTAGTCAGGGCGGCCGGGGAGCTGTTTTTT | CASSLVRAAGELFF
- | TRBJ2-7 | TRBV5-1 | TGCGCCAGCAGCTTGACGGGAAACGAGCAGTACTTC | CASSLTGNEQYF
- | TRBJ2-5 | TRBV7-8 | TGTGCCAGCAGCTTGAGGGGGTCCGGGCGAAACCAAGAGACCCAGTACTTC | CASSLRGSGRNQETQYF
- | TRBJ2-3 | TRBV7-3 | TGTGCCAGCAGCTTAAGGGGGACTTCCACAGATACGCAGTATTTT | CASSLRGTSTDTQYF
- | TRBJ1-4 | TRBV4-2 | TGTGCCAGCAGCCAAGTTGACGGGTGGGAACTGTTTTTT | CASSQVDGWELFF
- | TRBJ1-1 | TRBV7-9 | TGTGCCAGCAGCTCCCTGGGGGGGTTCACTGAAGCTTTCTTT | CASSSLGGFTEAFF
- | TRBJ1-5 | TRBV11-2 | TGTGCCAGCAGCTTAGAAATGGGGGGTCAGCCCCAGCATTTT | CASSLEMGGQPQHF
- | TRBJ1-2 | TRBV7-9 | TGTGCCAGCAGCTTAGGTTCGGGGGCTAACTATGGCTACACCTTC | CASSLGSGANYGYTF